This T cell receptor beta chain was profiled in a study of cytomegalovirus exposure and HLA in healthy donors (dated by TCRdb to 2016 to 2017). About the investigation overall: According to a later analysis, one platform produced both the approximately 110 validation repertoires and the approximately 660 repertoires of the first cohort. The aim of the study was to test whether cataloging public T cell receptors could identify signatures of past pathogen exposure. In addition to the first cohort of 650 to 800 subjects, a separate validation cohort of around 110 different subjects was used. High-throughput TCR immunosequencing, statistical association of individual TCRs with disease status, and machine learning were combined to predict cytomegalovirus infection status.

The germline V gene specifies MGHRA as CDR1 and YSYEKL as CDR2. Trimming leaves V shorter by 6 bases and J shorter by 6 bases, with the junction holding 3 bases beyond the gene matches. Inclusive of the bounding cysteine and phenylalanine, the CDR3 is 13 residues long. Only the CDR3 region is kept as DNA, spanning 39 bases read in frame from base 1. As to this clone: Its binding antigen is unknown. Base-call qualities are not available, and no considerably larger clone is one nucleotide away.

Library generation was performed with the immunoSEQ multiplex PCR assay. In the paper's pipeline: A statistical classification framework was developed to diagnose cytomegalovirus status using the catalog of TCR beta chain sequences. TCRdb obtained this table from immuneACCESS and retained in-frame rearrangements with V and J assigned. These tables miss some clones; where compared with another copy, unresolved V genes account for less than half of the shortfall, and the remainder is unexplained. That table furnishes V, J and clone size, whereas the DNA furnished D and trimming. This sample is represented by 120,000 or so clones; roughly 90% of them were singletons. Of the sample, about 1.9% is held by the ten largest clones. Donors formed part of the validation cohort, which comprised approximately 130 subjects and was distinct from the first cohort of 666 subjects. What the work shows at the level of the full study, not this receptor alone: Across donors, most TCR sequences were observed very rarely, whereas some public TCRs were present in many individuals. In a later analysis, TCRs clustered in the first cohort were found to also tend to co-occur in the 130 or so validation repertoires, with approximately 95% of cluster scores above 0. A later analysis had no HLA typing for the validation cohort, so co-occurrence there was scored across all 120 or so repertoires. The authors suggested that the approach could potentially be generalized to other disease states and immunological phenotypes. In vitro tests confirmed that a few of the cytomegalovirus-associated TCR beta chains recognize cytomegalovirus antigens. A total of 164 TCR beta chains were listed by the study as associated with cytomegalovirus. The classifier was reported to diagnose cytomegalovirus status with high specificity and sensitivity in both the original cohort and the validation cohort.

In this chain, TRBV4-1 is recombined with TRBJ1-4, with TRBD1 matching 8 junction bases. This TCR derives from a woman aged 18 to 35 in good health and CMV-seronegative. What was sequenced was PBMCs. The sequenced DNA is TGCGCCAGCAGGGACAGGGTATATGAAAAACTGTTTTTT. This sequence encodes CASRDRVYEKLFF.